Sequencing of this T cell receptor (beta chain) was carried out in a study of T cells in Graves' hyperthyroidism and ophthalmopathy. Findings and caveats of the study: Prediction of ophthalmopathy progression came a median roughly 6.4 months pre-onset.

Regions amplified from RNA transcripts were the TCR beta CDR3 regions. TCR CDR3 regions were first amplified by RT-PCR with HTBI primers. TCRdb re-called the multiplex PCR reads with MiXCR, one entry per CDR3 protein. The sample records 800,000 or so distinct CDR3 sequences, more than 30% being singletons. In this sample, this clonotype turned up many times. What it recognizes is unknown. It was considered stable Graves' hyperthyroidism when ophthalmopathy did not progress within 18 months. V was cut by 4 bases and J by 6 bases, with 12 bases left in between. The CDR3 spans 14 residues. CDR1 SNHLY and CDR2 FYNNEI come from the germline V gene.

The V call is TRBV2, the J call TRBJ2-2; a possible D gene is TRBD2 (5 bases). The sequence came from a man aged 18 to 30 with Graves' hyperthyroidism. The sample was blood. The CDR3 DNA is TGTGCCAGCAGTGTGGCAGGTAGCGCCGGGGAGCTGTTTTTT. This gives the protein CASSVAGSAGELFF.